These 24 T cell receptor beta chains came from one sample sequenced in a study of blood T cell repertoires in COVID-19. Produced via immunoSEQ multiplex PCR; TCRdb's table is partial and in-frame only. The table shows about 280,000 clones, with 85% to 90% occurring only once. The sequencing input was peripheral blood. These receptors came from a woman aged 25 to 39 with COVID-19, enrolled during active disease.

In this sample, this clone turned up once. CDR3 sequence (DNA): TGTGCCAGTGGGGACAGTTATAGCAATCAGCCCCAGCATTTT. This sequence encodes CASGDSYSNQPQHF. The chain employs TRBV19 and TRBJ1-5, with 7 bases identical to TRBD1. The CDR3 is made up of 14 amino acids. Germline values: CDR1 LNHDA, CDR2 SQIVND (reference sequence). The V segment lost 8 bases and the J segment 0 bases; nucleotides outside the gene matches: 4.

This chain joins TRBV6-2 or TRBV6-3 and TRBJ2-7; the match to TRBD1 covers 7 bases. The CDR3 has 15 amino acids. The germline V gene encodes CDR1 MNHEY and CDR2 SVGEGT. The trim removed 6 bases at V and 1 base at J, leaving 9 bases unmatched. The CDR3 DNA reads as TGTGCCAGCAGCCTCGGGACAGTTCCTTCCTACGAGCAGTACTTC. Translation: CASSLGTVPSYEQYF.

The chain carries TRBV5-1 and TRBJ2-3; D might be TRBD1 (6 bases). Germline V lookup: CDR1 SGHRS, CDR2 YFSETQ. V lost 4 bases to trimming and J lost 3 bases, with 9 bases between them. The CDR3 extends over 13 amino acids. CDR3 sequence (DNA): TGCGCCAGCAGCCAACAGGGAACAGATACGCAGTATTTT. It specifies CASSQQGTDTQYF.

This clone was counted a single time. This chain connects TRBV4-1 to TRBJ2-7, with D perhaps TRBD2 (6 bases). There are 15 residues in the CDR3. The germline V gene has CDR1 MGHRA and CDR2 YSYEKL. V was clipped by 3 bases and J by 3 bases, with 15 bases between them. The CDR3 sequence: CASSQTRDDYYEQYF. The CDR3 coding sequence is TGCGCCAGCAGCCAGACTAGGGACGACTACTACGAGCAGTACTTC.

This sequence joins TRBV7-2 and TRBJ2-3; 7 bases align to TRBD1. V shed 7 bases, J shed 3 bases, and the junction held 4 bases outside the gene matches. The CDR3 is 13 residues long. Germline V CDR1 and CDR2: SGHTA, FQGNSA. In DNA form, the CDR3 reads TGTGCCAGCATCTTGACAGGGACAGATACGCAGTATTTT. Translation: CASILTGTDTQYF.

J is TRBJ2-1 and V is TRBV18; 12 nucleotides match TRBD2. The ends lost 3 bases at V and 6 bases at J; junction bases unmatched: 6. The V gene's germline CDR1 is KGHSH and CDR2 LQKENI. The CDR3 loop spans 16 amino acids. CDR3 nucleotide sequence: TGTGCCAGCTCACCGACTAGCGGGGGACGGGGCAATGAGCAGTTCTTC. As protein: CASSPTSGGRGNEQFF.

The rearrangement links TRBV30 to TRBJ2-3; possible D gene TRBD1, 6 bases. This CDR3 has 12 amino acids. Trimming removed 3 bases from V and 4 bases from J, with 8 bases in between. Germline V gene sequence: CDR1 GTSNPN, CDR2 SVGIG (reference sequence). CDR3 bases: TGTGCCTGGAGAACAGGGTCAGATACGCAGTATTTT. It translates to CAWRTGSDTQYF.

V gene TRBV24-1 combines with J gene TRBJ2-1; 10 nucleotides agree with TRBD2. The CDR3 consists of 17 residues. Trimming at V came to 5 bases and at J to 9 bases, leaving 15 bases not matched to a gene. Germline CDR1 and CDR2: KGHDR and SFDVKD. The CDR3 sequence: CATSAAQGLASGGEQFF. The CDR3 bases are TGTGCCACCAGTGCAGCCCAGGGACTAGCGTCCGGCGGTGAGCAGTTCTTC.

In its sample, this clone was seen once. The chain couples TRBV11-2 to TRBJ2-2, with TRBD2 matching over 7 bases. This CDR3 region has 17 residues. V shed 0 bases, J shed 7 bases, and the junction held 11 bases outside the gene matches. Germline CDR1 reads SGHAT; CDR2 reads FQNNGV. The CDR3 coding sequence is TGTGCCAGCAGCTTAGATCGGGCGGGAGTGCCTTTCGGGGAGCTGTTTTTT. Translation gives CASSLDRAGVPFGELFF. The full variable domain, in which reference TRBV11-2 and TRBJ2-2 provide the parts outside the CDR3, is EAGVAQSPRYKIIEKRQSVAFWCNPISGHATLYWYQQILGQGPKLLIQFQNNGVVDDSQLPKDRFSAERLKGVDSTLKIQPAKLEDSAVYLCASSLDRAGVPFGELFFGEGSRLTVL.

The rearrangement joins TRBV30 to TRBJ1-5, with a tentative D call TRBD1 (5 bases). The CDR3 sequence is 15 residues long. In germline, CDR1 is GTSNPN, CDR2 SVGIG (reference sequence). Trimming stripped 3 bases from V and 4 bases from J, with 16 bases between. The CDR3 bases are TGTGCCTGGAGCCTCGGGGGGAGTGGAAATCAGCCCCAGCATTTT. It translates to CAWSLGGSGNQPQHF.

The chain carries TRBV7-8 and TRBJ2-7; 8 nucleotides align to TRBD1. The CDR3 is made up of 16 amino acids. V gave up 4 bases and J gave up 0 bases; unmatched junction bases: 8. The germline CDR1 and CDR2 sequences are SGHVS and FQNEAQ. CDR3 DNA sequence: TGTGCCAGCAGCTCCTTAGACAGGGGCGACTCCTACGAGCAGTACTTC. Its protein is CASSSLDRGDSYEQYF.

The chain is built from TRBV10-3 and TRBJ2-3; D might be TRBD2 (6 bases). The germline gives CDR1 ENHRY, CDR2 SYGVKD. Trimming cost V 4 bases and J 0 bases, with 11 bases left between them. The CDR3 is 15 residues long. The CDR3 spells CAISGTSSSTDTQYF. In DNA form, the CDR3 reads TGTGCCATCAGTGGAACTAGCAGTAGCACAGATACGCAGTATTTT.

J is TRBJ2-7 and V is TRBV19; 14 bases align to TRBD2. Germline V gene sequence: CDR1 LNHDA, CDR2 SQIVND (reference sequence). There are 16 residues in the CDR3. V was pared by 6 bases and J by 2 bases, with 6 bases of the junction left unmatched. The CDR3 sequence is CASSQLGLAGAYEQYF. The CDR3 coding sequence is TGTGCCAGTAGCCAACTGGGACTAGCGGGAGCCTACGAGCAGTACTTC.

The chain links TRBV5-1 to TRBJ2-2; TRBD2 matches 11 bases. V shed 4 bases and J 9 bases; nucleotides not matched to a gene: 20. The CDR3 has 19 residues. Per germline, CDR1 SGHRS and CDR2 YFSETQ. CDR3 protein: CASSAGPLLAGDSARELFF. The CDR3 nucleotides are TGCGCCAGCAGCGCGGGTCCCTTACTAGCGGGAGACTCAGCCCGGGAGCTGTTTTTT. Using reference TRBV5-1 and TRBJ2-2 for the parts outside the CDR3, the full variable domain is KAGVTQTPRYLIKTRGQQVTLSCSPISGHRSVSWYQQTPGQGLQFLFEYFSETQRNKGNFPGRFSGRQFSNSRSEMNVSTLELGDSALYLCASSAGPLLAGDSARELFFGEGSRLTVL.

The chain combines TRBV7-8 with TRBJ2-3; TRBD1 might be the D (6 bases). CDR3 size: 16 residues. Germline V gene sequence: CDR1 SGHVS, CDR2 FQNEAQ. The V end was cut by 1 base, the J end by 6 bases, with 17 bases between. CDR3 in amino acids: CASSLVGGGPGDTQYF. The CDR3 DNA is TGTGCCAGCAGCTTAGTAGGGGGTGGCCCGGGGGATACGCAGTATTTT. Based on the CDR3 plus reference TRBV7-8 and TRBJ2-3, the full variable domain is GAGVSQSPRYKVAKRGQDVALRCDPISGHVSLFWYQQALGQGPEFLTYFQNEAQLDKSGLPSDRFFAERPEGSVSTLKIQRTQQEDSAVYLCASSLVGGGPGDTQYFGPGTRLTVL.

This clone was seen only once. This chain uses TRBV6-6 with TRBJ2-7; TRBD1 might be the D (6 bases). In germline, CDR1 is MNHNY, CDR2 SVGAGI (reference sequence). The CDR3 is 14 amino acids. V was clipped by 4 bases and J by 3 bases, with 13 bases between them. CDR3 region: CASSSPTGGYEQYF. In nucleotides, the CDR3 is TGTGCCAGCAGTTCGCCGACAGGTGGCTACGAGCAGTACTTC.

The chain joins TRBV7-6 to TRBJ2-2, with D possibly being TRBD2 (5 bases). Germline V lookup: CDR1 SGHVS, CDR2 FNYEAQ. Trimming pared 4 bases from V and 3 bases from J, leaving 18 bases between. The length of the CDR3 is 17 residues. CDR3 residues: CASSYPNGRADTGELFF. In nucleotides, the CDR3 is TGTGCCAGCAGCTACCCGAACGGGCGGGCGGACACCGGGGAGCTGTTTTTT.

The CDR3 loop reads CASSKQAGGETQYF. The CDR3 coding sequence is TGTGCCAGCAGTAAACAGGCGGGAGGGGAGACCCAGTACTTC. This sequence joins TRBV27 and TRBJ2-5, with 9 positions matching TRBD2. Losses at the gene ends were 5 bases for V and 5 bases for J; bases not matched to a gene: 6. CDR1 is MNHEY and CDR2 is SMNVEV in the germline V gene (reference sequence). This CDR3 has 14 residues.

J is TRBJ1-1 and V is TRBV27, with TRBD1 identical over 7 bases. Germline lookup yields CDR1 MNHEY and CDR2 SMNVEV (reference sequence). The V and J ends lost 2 bases and 1 base, in that order; junction bases with no gene match: 7. The CDR3 length is 16 residues. The CDR3 protein is CASSLKPTGTNTEAFF. DNA for the CDR3: TGTGCCAGCAGTTTAAAACCGACAGGGACGAACACTGAAGCTTTCTTT.

The V gene is TRBV18, the J gene TRBJ2-7; the D gene is possibly TRBD2 (5 bases). The CDR3 covers 14 residues. From germline, CDR1 is KGHSH and CDR2 LQKENI. V shed 3 bases and J shed 1 base, with 10 bases lying between them. CDR3 sequence (DNA): TGTGCCAGCTCACCGCCCACTAGATCCTACGAGCAGTACTTC. This sequence encodes CASSPPTRSYEQYF.

This rearrangement joins TRBV9 to TRBJ2-1; D is uncertain. The CDR3 consists of 16 residues. Trimming took 4 bases from V and 0 from J, leaving 14 bases between them. Germline V gene sequence: CDR1 SGDLS, CDR2 YYNGEE. The DNA of the CDR3 is TGTGCCAGCAGCTCCGTTGCGGTCAGCTCCTACAATGAGCAGTTCTTC. Residues: CASSSVAVSSYNEQFF.

The V call is TRBV13, the J call TRBJ1-5; D not resolved. Trimming took off 2 bases at V and 3 bases at J, with 8 bases between the two ends. There are 14 residues in the CDR3. CDR1 and CDR2 (germline): PRHDT, FYEKMQ (reference sequence). For the CDR3, the DNA is TGTGCCAGCAGCTTAAGGACTGTCAATCAGCCCCAGCATTTT. Its translation: CASSLRTVNQPQHF.

The gene calls are TRBV3-1 (or the pseudogene TRBV3-2) and TRBJ2-7, with 10 nucleotides matching TRBD1. Per the germline V gene, CDR1 is LGHDT and CDR2 is YNNKEL (reference sequence). Germline trimming cut 2 bases from V and 7 bases from J; bases unmatched to any gene: 8. This CDR3 spans 15 amino acids. CDR3 DNA sequence: TGTGCCAGCAGCCAAACCGGGACAGGGGTTCGGGAGCAGTACTTC. Translated, it gives CASSQTGTGVREQYF.

This rearrangement joins TRBV19 to TRBJ2-5; TRBD2 matches at 7 bases. CDR3 length equals 14 residues. V was clipped by 3 bases and J by 4 bases; unmatched bases: 5. The V gene's germline CDR1 is LNHDA and CDR2 SQIVND (reference sequence). The CDR3 is CASSIGGVSETQYF. In DNA form, the CDR3 reads TGTGCCAGTAGTATTGGGGGGGTGTCAGAGACCCAGTACTTC.